The rows below give T cell receptor beta chains drawn from one sample of a study of vaccination effects on CD4 cells after COVID-19. For these receptors, no antigen is known. The assay was immunoSEQ multiplex PCR, and TCRdb's table has in-frame clones only and misses some. The sample comprises tens of thousands of clones, 70% to 85% of which are singletons, and around 30% rests with the top ten. The sample consisted of CD4+ T cells from PBMCs cultured with a peptide pool, taken before COVID-19 vaccination. The receptors originated from a human donor who had a prior SARS-CoV-2 infection. The CDR3 runs from the conserved cysteine through the conserved F or W. The D gene is left open where the match is weak. Clone size is stated in some rows and not others, as once, few, many or a class when expanded.

len	d_gene	abundance	v_gene	j_gene	CDR3nt	CDR3aa
14	TRBD1	few	TRBV5-1	TRBJ2-7	TGCGCCAGCAGCGATGACAGGGGCTCCTACGAGCAGTACTTC	CASSDDRGSYEQYF
16	TRBD1	.	TRBV7-2	TRBJ2-1	TGTGCCAGCAGCTTAGGAGGGACAGGTTCCTACAATGAGCAGTTCTTC	CASSLGGTGSYNEQFF
13	.	.	TRBV27	TRBJ2-3	TGTGCCAGCAGTTTAGGCTTCACAGATACGCAGTATTTT	CASSLGFTDTQYF
14	.	.	TRBV6-5	TRBJ2-6	TGTGCCAGCAGTTCGGGGGCCGGGGCCAACGTCCTGACTTTC	CASSSGAGANVLTF
13	.	.	TRBV5-6	TRBJ2-5	TGTGCCAGCAGCCGACAGCCCCAAGAGACCCAGTACTTC	CASSRQPQETQYF
16	TRBD2	.	TRBV3-1/TRBV3-2	TRBJ2-1	TGTGCCAGCAGCGAAGATGTAGCTAGCGGGGGGAGTGAGCAGTTCTTC	CASSEDVASGGSEQFF
16	TRBD2	.	TRBV11-2	TRBJ2-2	TGTGCCAGCAGCCAAACTGGGGGACTAGCGTCGGGGGAGCTGTTTTTT	CASSQTGGLASGELFF
16	.	.	TRBV28	TRBJ1-1	TGTGCCAGCAGTCTGCTATCACAGGCAGTGGAGTCTGAAGCTTTCTTT	CASSLLSQAVESEAFF
15	.	.	TRBV3-1/TRBV3-2	TRBJ2-1	TGTGCCAGCAGCCTAACTAGTTCCTTTTGGGATGAGCAGTTCTTC	CASSLTSSFWDEQFF
15	.	.	TRBV5-1	TRBJ1-1	TGCGCCAGCAGCCCACGACCCCAAGACGGAACTGAAGCTTTCTTT	CASSPRPQDGTEAFF
16	.	.	TRBV6-1	TRBJ1-5	TGTGCCAGCAGTGAAGCGCTGGGGGTCAGCAATCAGCCCCAGCATTTT	CASSEALGVSNQPQHF
15	.	.	TRBV5-8	TRBJ1-5	TGTGCCAGCAGCCGGGCCGGGACTATAAATCAGCCCCAGCATTTT	CASSRAGTINQPQHF
12	.	.	TRBV11-3	TRBJ2-1	TGTGCCAGCAGCCGAACGAACAATGAGCAGTTCTTC	CASSRTNNEQFF
16	.	.	TRBV7-2	TRBJ2-5	TGTGCCAGCAGCTTATCCACGGCGGGGATCCAAGAGACCCAGTACTTC	CASSLSTAGIQETQYF
16	TRBD2	.	TRBV5-1	TRBJ2-1	TGCGCCAGCAGCTTGGCCGGTAGCGGGACTTACAATGAGCAGTTCTTC	CASSLAGSGTYNEQFF
15	.	.	TRBV5-1	TRBJ1-3	TGCGCCAGCAGCTGGGCTTCAGGGCCTGGAAACACCATATATTTT	CASSWASGPGNTIYF
16	TRBD2	.	TRBV18	TRBJ2-3	TGTGCCAGCTCAATACTAGCGGGGGCCCGCACAGATACGCAGTATTTT	CASSILAGARTDTQYF
14	.	few	TRBV6-6	TRBJ1-1	TGTGCCAGCAGGGCCGGTGGGGCTCTAAAGTGGGCTTTCTTT	CASRAGGALKWAFF
15	TRBD1	.	TRBV5-4	TRBJ2-1	TGTGCCAGCAGCTTGGCCGGGACAGGCTACAATGAGCAGTTCTTC	CASSLAGTGYNEQFF
14	TRBD2	.	TRBV3-1/TRBV3-2	TRBJ2-3	TGTGCCAGCAGCCAAATCGGGGGGTTAGATACGCAGTATTTT	CASSQIGGLDTQYF
11	.	.	TRBV5-4	TRBJ2-7	TGTGCCAGCAGCCTCGGGCGCGAGCAGTACTTC	CASSLGREQYF
14	.	.	TRBV6-4	TRBJ1-2	TGTGCCAGCAGTGAGCCGGTACCACGAGGCGGCTACACCTTC	CASSEPVPRGGYTF
15	.	.	TRBV6-1	TRBJ2-2	TGTGCCAGCAGTGAAAATCGAGGGCACACCGGGGAGCTGTTTTTT	CASSENRGHTGELFF
15	.	once	TRBV5-1	TRBJ2-3	TGCGCCAGCAGCTTGGACGGTCCGTCCACAGATACGCAGTATTTT	CASSLDGPSTDTQYF
13	TRBD1	.	TRBV10-2	TRBJ1-1	TGCGCCAGCAAACGGGACAGGGCTTCCGAAGCTTTCTTT	CASKRDRASEAFF
15	TRBD2	few	TRBV18	TRBJ2-1	TGTGCCAGCTCACCACCGGCTAGCGGGAACCATGAGCAGTTCTTC	CASSPPASGNHEQFF
18	.	few	TRBV3-1/TRBV3-2	TRBJ2-2	TGTGCCAGCAGCCAAGAATGGAGGGGCCTAAGGGGGACCGGGGAGCTGTTTTTT	CASSQEWRGLRGTGELFF
16	.	.	TRBV11-3	TRBJ1-6	TGTGCCAGCAGCTTAGGGATTGACAGCAATAATTCACCCCTCCACTTT	CASSLGIDSNNSPLHF
16	.	.	TRBV10-3	TRBJ2-2	TGTGCCATCAGTGAGTCTGGTGGGATTGACACCGGGGAGCTGTTTTTT	CAISESGGIDTGELFF
15	.	.	TRBV6-1	TRBJ2-5	TGTGCCAGCAGTGAAGGGGGGCCGTACCAAGAGACCCAGTACTTC	CASSEGGPYQETQYF
16	TRBD2	.	TRBV11-1	TRBJ2-5	TGTGCCAGCAGCTTAGGACTAGCGGGGGATGTCGAGACCCAGTACTTC	CASSLGLAGDVETQYF
18	.	.	TRBV11-3	TRBJ1-3	TGTGCCAGCAGCCTCGGGGGGGGCTACACGACCTCTGGAAACACCATATATTTT	CASSLGGGYTTSGNTIYF
14	.	once	TRBV20-1	TRBJ2-7	TGCAGTGCTAGTATTGCTCCGGAATCCTACGAGCAGTACTTC	CSASIAPESYEQYF
13	.	.	TRBV5-1	TRBJ1-2	TGCGCCAGCACCTCCCTCCAAGGAGATGGCTACACCTTC	CASTSLQGDGYTF
17	.	.	TRBV5-4	TRBJ2-2	TGTGCCAGCAGCGAACCTAAGCGCGGACGCCACACCGGGGAGCTGTTTTTT	CASSEPKRGRHTGELFF
11	.	.	TRBV7-2	TRBJ2-3	TGTGCCAGCAGCTTATCCGATACGCAGTATTTT	CASSLSDTQYF
15	.	.	TRBV7-9	TRBJ1-4	TGTGCCAGCAGCTTAGATCAGGGCGCTAATGAAAAACTGTTTTTT	CASSLDQGANEKLFF
16	.	.	TRBV18	TRBJ2-7	TGTGCCAGCTCACCCTTAGTACCGCGGACCACCTACGAGCAGTACTTC	CASSPLVPRTTYEQYF
13	.	few	TRBV4-1	TRBJ2-1	TGCGCCAGCAGCCAGCTATCTATGCATGAGCAGTTCTTC	CASSQLSMHEQFF
17	.	.	TRBV4-3	TRBJ1-1	TGCGCCAGCAGCCTCCGGCGAGGCGTTGGGGTGAACACTGAAGCTTTCTTT	CASSLRRGVGVNTEAFF
16	.	.	TRBV25-1	TRBJ2-5	TGTGCCAGCAGTGAATATCGGGGGGCGGGGATAGAGACCCAGTACTTC	CASSEYRGAGIETQYF
13	.	.	TRBV12-5	TRBJ2-3	TGTGCTAGTGGTTTGGTAGACCTAGATACGCAGTATTTT	CASGLVDLDTQYF
14	.	.	TRBV3-1/TRBV3-2	TRBJ1-1	TGTGCCAGCAGCCAACAGGGAAGGGGGGCTGAAGCTTTCTTT	CASSQQGRGAEAFF
15	.	.	TRBV6-5	TRBJ1-3	TGTGCCAGCAGTTACTCTGACAGCTCTGGAAACACCATATATTTT	CASSYSDSSGNTIYF
14	.	.	TRBV5-1	TRBJ1-2	TGCGCCAGCAGCCGGTCGGAGCCAACATTGAGCTACACCTTC	CASSRSEPTLSYTF
15	.	.	TRBV19	TRBJ2-1	TGTGCCAGTAGTATAGATTCTTGGCGGTACAATGAGCAGTTCTTC	CASSIDSWRYNEQFF
15	TRBD1	few	TRBV11-2	TRBJ1-2	TGTGCCAGCAGCTTGTTCAGGGGGTGGAACTATGGCTACACCTTC	CASSLFRGWNYGYTF
14	TRBD2	.	TRBV24-1	TRBJ2-1	TGTGCCACCGGGACTAGCGGGATCTACAATGAGCAGTTCTTC	CATGTSGIYNEQFF
16	.	.	TRBV19	TRBJ1-2	TGTGCCAGTAGTATCCAGGACGCCTCAGCTAACTATGGCTACACCTTC	CASSIQDASANYGYTF
12	.	.	TRBV6-5	TRBJ2-5	TGTGCATCCAGGGTGAGGGGAGAGACCCAGTACTTC	CASRVRGETQYF
14	TRBD2	.	TRBV7-9	TRBJ2-1	TGTGCCAGCAGCCGGGACTACTCCTACAATGAGCAGTTCTTC	CASSRDYSYNEQFF
14	TRBD2	.	TRBV6-5	TRBJ2-1	TGTGCCAGCAGTCCAGGACTAGCCTACAATGAGCAGTTCTTC	CASSPGLAYNEQFF
14	TRBD2	few	TRBV28	TRBJ2-7	TGTGCCAGCAGGCTCTTAGCGGGAGCTCGCGAGCAGTACTTC	CASRLLAGAREQYF